Listed below are T cell receptor beta chains from one sample, sequenced in a study of T cells in Graves' hyperthyroidism and ophthalmopathy. TCRdb used MiXCR to reprocess the multiplex PCR reads, holding one entry per CDR3 protein. The data show 250,000 to 400,000 distinct CDR3 sequences, 12% to 15% seen once. Specimen: blood. The receptor source for this set is a woman in her 40s with Graves' ophthalmopathy. CDR3s include the opening cysteine and the closing phenylalanine or tryptophan. A D gene is named only where the DNA matches it firmly. Clone size, where shown, is once, few, many, or a class for clones that have expanded.

v_gene	d_gene	abundance	j_gene	CDR3aa	CDR3nt
TRBV28	-	many	TRBJ1-1	CASSPGGMNTEAFF	TGTGCCAGCAGCCCGGGGGGTATGAACACTGAAGCTTTCTTT
TRBV28	-	many	TRBJ1-2	CASSFPPGGADGYTF	TGTGCCAGCAGTTTCCCCCCGGGGGGCGCAGATGGCTACACCTTC
TRBV6-2/TRBV6-3	TRBD1	many	TRBJ1-3	CASSPRDRTSHTIYF	TGTGCCAGCAGTCCCCGGGACAGGACATCGCACACCATATATTTT
TRBV7-9	TRBD1	-	TRBJ2-5	CASSAGAMGQGQETQYF	TGTGCCAGCAGCGCCGGGGCAATGGGACAGGGTCAAGAGACCCAGTACTTC
TRBV5-1	TRBD1	-	TRBJ2-4	CASSWGTGNIQYF	TGCGCCAGCAGCTGGGGGACAGGGAACATTCAGTACTTC
TRBV20-1	TRBD1	many	TRBJ2-1	CSALGQNNEQFF	TGCAGTGCACTGGGACAGAACAATGAGCAGTTCTTC
TRBV7-2	TRBD1	few	TRBJ2-5	CASSVGTVETQYF	TGTGCCAGCAGCGTAGGGACAGTTGAGACCCAGTACTTC
TRBV6-5	TRBD1	many	TRBJ2-1	CASSYSLPQGASYNEQFF	TGTGCCAGCAGTTACTCTCTTCCCCAGGGGGCTTCATACAATGAGCAGTTCTTC
TRBV14	TRBD2	many	TRBJ2-1	CASSQGVFGLAGGYEQFF	TGTGCCAGCAGCCAAGGGGTCTTTGGACTAGCGGGAGGGTATGAGCAGTTCTTC
TRBV6-1	TRBD1	many	TRBJ2-1	CASSEGVVRRQGGQGEQFF	TGTGCCAGCAGTGAAGGGGTAGTCAGGAGACAGGGGGGACAAGGTGAGCAGTTCTTC
TRBV5-1	TRBD1	many	TRBJ2-7	CASSRGQGSVHEQYF	TGCGCCAGCAGCCGCGGACAGGGGTCTGTTCACGAGCAGTACTTC
TRBV5-4	-	-	TRBJ2-4	CASSLAGGQNAGVAKNIQYF	TGTGCCAGCAGCTTGGCCGGGGGACAGAACGCGGGAGTAGCCAAAAACATTCAGTACTTC
TRBV20-1	TRBD2	many	TRBJ2-5	CSFSGGGRSQETQYF	TGCAGCTTCAGCGGAGGCGGGAGAAGCCAAGAGACCCAGTACTTC
TRBV20-1	TRBD2	-	TRBJ2-7	CSARQGTSGAEQYF	TGCAGTGCTAGACAAGGGACTAGCGGGGCAGAGCAGTACTTC
TRBV7-9	-	many	TRBJ2-5	CASSLVGETQYF	TGTGCCAGCAGCTTGGTGGGAGAGACCCAGTACTTC
TRBV15	-	-	TRBJ1-5	CATSRTALVVQPQHF	TGTGCCACCAGCAGGACGGCCCTGGTGGTTCAGCCCCAGCATTTT
TRBV5-6	TRBD1	few	TRBJ1-1	CASSWTGQGVTEAFF	TGTGCCAGCAGCTGGACGGGACAGGGGGTCACTGAAGCTTTCTTT
TRBV7-9	TRBD1	-	TRBJ1-5	CASSLVQGAEGNQPQHF	TGTGCCAGCAGCTTGGTACAGGGGGCGGAGGGCAATCAGCCCCAGCATTTT
TRBV11-3	TRBD1	many	TRBJ2-7	CASSRDRGHEQYF	TGTGCCAGCAGCCGGGACAGGGGGCACGAGCAGTACTTC
TRBV6-4	TRBD1	-	TRBJ1-2	CASSDSEGQGRIYGYTF	TGTGCCAGCAGTGACTCGGAAGGACAGGGGAGGATCTATGGCTACACCTTC
TRBV3-1	-	many	TRBJ2-1	CASSIRDKYNEQFF	TGTGCCAGCAGCATAAGGGACAAGTACAATGAGCAGTTCTTC
TRBV6-2/TRBV6-3	TRBD1	-	TRBJ2-2	CANSDRGQNTGELFF	TGTGCCAACAGTGACAGGGGGCAAAACACCGGGGAGCTGTTTTTT
TRBV10-3	-	-	TRBJ1-6	CAAGIGNSPLHF	TGTGCCGCCGGGATAGGGAATTCACCCCTCCACTTT
TRBV19	-	-	TRBJ1-1	CASSIAGAEAFF	TGTGCCAGTAGTATCGCGGGAGCTGAAGCTTTCTTT
TRBV10-3	TRBD2	-	TRBJ2-1	CAISPLAGGQGEQFF	TGTGCCATCAGTCCCCTAGCGGGAGGGCAGGGTGAGCAGTTCTTC
TRBV5-6	-	many	TRBJ2-1	CASSHPRGRAHNEQFF	TGTGCCAGCAGCCACCCTCGGGGGCGCGCCCACAATGAGCAGTTCTTC
TRBV19	TRBD1	few	TRBJ2-1	CASTSFGTGVSYNEQFF	TGTGCCAGTACCTCTTTCGGTACAGGGGTGTCCTACAATGAGCAGTTCTTC
TRBV2	TRBD1	many	TRBJ2-7	CASSRDRGLTGEQYF	TGTGCCAGCAGCCGGGACAGGGGCCTGACCGGCGAGCAGTACTTC
TRBV27	-	many	TRBJ2-3	CASSLAGWRSTDTQYF	TGTGCCAGCAGTCTTGCCGGCTGGAGGTCCACAGATACGCAGTATTTT
TRBV10-1	TRBD2	few	TRBJ2-7	CASSEVDASGSHGSCSSYEQYF	TGCGCCAGCAGTGAGGTTGACGCTAGCGGGAGCCACGGGTCATGTTCTTCCTACGAGCAGTACTTC
TRBV19	TRBD1	many	TRBJ2-5	CASSISAQGAQETQYF	TGTGCCAGTAGTATTTCGGCACAGGGGGCTCAAGAGACCCAGTACTTC
TRBV6-1	-	-	TRBJ2-2	CASSRNQGTRNTGGLFF	TGTGCCAGCAGCCGCAATCAGGGGACGAGAAACACCGGGGGGCTGTTTTTT
TRBV10-2	TRBD2	few	TRBJ2-5	CASSHWLAGGRQETQYF	TGCGCCAGCAGCCACTGGCTAGCGGGGGGGAGGCAAGAGACCCAGTACTTC
TRBV7-9	TRBD1	-	TRBJ2-7	CASSFWTGDREQYF	TGTGCCAGCAGCTTTTGGACAGGGGATCGCGAGCAGTACTTC
TRBV20-1	-	many	TRBJ1-1	CSATENTEAFF	TGCAGTGCTACAGAGAACACTGAAGCTTTCTTT
TRBV10-3	TRBD1	few	TRBJ2-3	CAISDRQGVPNASTDTQYF	TGTGCCATCAGTGACAGACAGGGGGTACCCAACGCTAGCACAGATACGCAGTATTTT
TRBV5-5	-	-	TRBJ1-1	CASSLASDSTEAFF	TGTGCCAGCAGCTTGGCCTCCGACAGCACTGAAGCTTTCTTT
TRBV12-3/TRBV12-4	TRBD2	few	TRBJ2-2	CASRPWGGEGLAGGTGELFF	TGTGCCAGCAGACCGTGGGGGGGGGAGGGACTAGCGGGTGGCACCGGGGAGCTGTTTTTT
TRBV10-3	-	many	TRBJ1-1	CAISVGGAEAFF	TGTGCCATCAGTGTCGGGGGGGCTGAAGCTTTCTTT
TRBV11-3	-	many	TRBJ2-1	CASSPPLRGVSYNEQFF	TGTGCCAGCAGCCCGCCCCTACGGGGAGTCTCCTACAATGAGCAGTTCTTC
TRBV20-1	-	many	TRBJ1-4	CSARDDKEKLFF	TGCAGTGCTAGAGATGACAAAGAAAAACTGTTTTTT